This record looks at one T cell receptor (beta chain) sequence and its context. Some clones are missing from TCRdb's copy, which holds only in-frame ones; the method was immunoSEQ multiplex PCR. The sample lists 1.5 million to 1.9 million clones, approximately 98% occurring once. This specimen belongs to a study of shared clonotypes between healthy human individuals. Germline CDR1 reads MGHDK; CDR2 reads SYGVNS. CDR3 length: 13 residues. V shed 7 bases, J shed 2 bases, and the junction held 4 bases outside the gene matches. V and J are TRBV25-1 and TRBJ2-7; TRBD1 matches at 8 bases. The source is a man aged 25 to 45 in good health. What was sequenced was naive CD4+ T cells sorted from blood. Sample subset: CD45RA+ positively selected. CDR3 sequence: CASNQDRAYEQYF. In nucleotides, the CDR3 is TGTGCCAGCAACCAGGACAGGGCCTACGAGCAGTACTTC.